This is a list of T cell receptor beta chains from one sample in a study of radiotherapy plus CTLA-4 blockade in lung cancer. Profiled with immunoSEQ multiplex PCR; TCRdb holds only in-frame clones, not every one. The table lists approximately 89,000 clones, more than 60% of them singletons. Sequenced material: peripheral blood, taken from a patient treated with radiotherapy plus ipilimumab. All receptors derive from a human donor with non-small cell lung cancer who had a partial response to radiotherapy plus ipilimumab. Some clones in this sample may be carry-over from other donors' samples. Both conserved end residues are part of each CDR3. A D gene is named only where the DNA matches it firmly. The size of a clone is reported for some rows only, either as once, few or many, or as a class for expanded clones.

j_call: TRBJ2-6; clone_size: .; v_call: TRBV7-8; d_call: .; cdr3_aa: CASSQTGTPFGGANVLTF; cdr3_nt: TGTGCCAGCAGCCAGACCGGGACACCGTTCGGCGGGGCCAACGTCCTGACTTTC
j_call: TRBJ2-3; clone_size: .; v_call: TRBV4-2; d_call: .; cdr3_aa: CASSPPSREGADTQYF; cdr3_nt: TGTGCCAGCAGCCCTCCTTCCAGGGAAGGGGCAGATACGCAGTATTTT
j_call: TRBJ2-7; clone_size: .; v_call: TRBV5-1; d_call: TRBD1; cdr3_aa: CASSEWTGNEQYF; cdr3_nt: TGCGCCAGCAGCGAGTGGACAGGCAACGAGCAGTACTTC
j_call: TRBJ1-5; clone_size: .; v_call: TRBV12-5; d_call: .; cdr3_aa: CASAKGGGNQPQHF; cdr3_nt: TGTGCTAGTGCCAAAGGGGGAGGCAATCAGCCCCAGCATTTT
j_call: TRBJ2-7; clone_size: .; v_call: TRBV4-1; d_call: TRBD2; cdr3_aa: CASSQGGLAGVYEQYF; cdr3_nt: TGCGCCAGCAGCCAGGGGGGACTAGCGGGGGTATACGAGCAGTACTTC
j_call: TRBJ2-5; clone_size: .; v_call: TRBV9; d_call: TRBD2; cdr3_aa: CASSVDTGTTETQYF; cdr3_nt: TGTGCCAGCAGCGTAGATACCGGGACTACGGAAACCCAGTACTTC
j_call: TRBJ2-7; clone_size: .; v_call: TRBV7-9; d_call: .; cdr3_aa: CASSGAEYGEAYEQYF; cdr3_nt: TGTGCCAGCAGCGGAGCGGAATATGGGGAGGCCTACGAGCAGTACTTC
j_call: TRBJ1-2; clone_size: .; v_call: TRBV9; d_call: .; cdr3_aa: CASSADSVSGYTF; cdr3_nt: TGTGCCAGCAGCGCAGACAGTGTATCTGGCTACACCTTC
j_call: TRBJ2-7; clone_size: .; v_call: TRBV2; d_call: TRBD1; cdr3_aa: CASGFATGLYEQYF; cdr3_nt: TGTGCCAGCGGCTTTGCGACAGGGCTCTACGAGCAGTACTTC
j_call: TRBJ2-1; clone_size: .; v_call: TRBV6-1; d_call: .; cdr3_aa: CSSSVSYSYNEQFF; cdr3_nt: TGTTCCAGCAGCGTTTCCTACTCCTACAATGAGCAGTTCTTC
j_call: TRBJ2-7; clone_size: .; v_call: TRBV28; d_call: .; cdr3_aa: CASIGSKGPMGEQYF; cdr3_nt: TGTGCCAGCATAGGATCTAAGGGGCCCATGGGAGAGCAGTACTTC
j_call: TRBJ2-4; clone_size: .; v_call: TRBV7-2; d_call: TRBD1; cdr3_aa: CASSSQDRGRDIQYF; cdr3_nt: TGTGCCAGCAGCTCCCAGGACAGGGGGCGAGACATTCAGTACTTC
j_call: TRBJ1-1; clone_size: .; v_call: TRBV5-3; d_call: .; cdr3_aa: CARRRGVVYTEAFF; cdr3_nt: TGTGCCAGAAGACGCGGTGTAGTCTACACTGAAGCTTTCTTT
j_call: TRBJ2-1; clone_size: .; v_call: TRBV5-4; d_call: TRBD2; cdr3_aa: CASSNSGGLNEQFF; cdr3_nt: TGTGCCAGCAGCAATAGCGGGGGGCTCAATGAGCAGTTCTTC
j_call: TRBJ1-2; clone_size: few; v_call: TRBV29-1; d_call: TRBD1; cdr3_aa: CSVEALRGTDRGYGYTF; cdr3_nt: TGCAGCGTTGAAGCCCTTAGAGGGACAGACAGGGGCTATGGCTACACCTTC
j_call: TRBJ1-1; clone_size: .; v_call: TRBV6-1; d_call: TRBD1; cdr3_aa: CASSPVPTGRTEAFF; cdr3_nt: TGTGCCAGCAGTCCCGTCCCGACAGGGCGAACTGAAGCTTTCTTT
j_call: TRBJ1-3; clone_size: few; v_call: TRBV19; d_call: .; cdr3_aa: CASSSGGRLIGNTIYF; cdr3_nt: TGTGCCAGTAGTTCGGGGGGACGGCTTATCGGAAACACCATATATTTT
j_call: TRBJ2-7; clone_size: .; v_call: TRBV7-6; d_call: .; cdr3_aa: CASSMPAGEQYF; cdr3_nt: TGTGCCAGCAGCATGCCGGCGGGCGAGCAGTACTTC
j_call: TRBJ2-3; clone_size: .; v_call: TRBV28; d_call: TRBD1; cdr3_aa: CASSPIPTGTASTDTQYF; cdr3_nt: TGTGCCAGCAGTCCCATACCCACCGGGACAGCGAGCACAGATACGCAGTATTTT
j_call: TRBJ1-5; clone_size: once; v_call: TRBV7-8; d_call: .; cdr3_aa: CASSPTEINQPQHF; cdr3_nt: TGTGCCAGCAGCCCTACAGAAATAAATCAGCCCCAGCATTTT
j_call: TRBJ1-1; clone_size: .; v_call: TRBV28; d_call: TRBD1; cdr3_aa: CASRGQGNGMNTEAFF; cdr3_nt: TGTGCCAGCAGGGGACAGGGTAACGGAATGAACACTGAAGCTTTCTTT
j_call: TRBJ2-1; clone_size: .; v_call: TRBV5-1; d_call: TRBD1; cdr3_aa: CASSSGVTGDNEQFF; cdr3_nt: TGCGCCAGCAGCTCGGGTGTGACAGGGGACAATGAGCAGTTCTTC
j_call: TRBJ1-1; clone_size: .; v_call: TRBV19; d_call: .; cdr3_aa: CASMTQANTEAFF; cdr3_nt: TGTGCCAGTATGACGCAGGCGAACACTGAAGCTTTCTTT
j_call: TRBJ2-1; clone_size: .; v_call: TRBV29-1; d_call: .; cdr3_aa: CSVGETATYNEQFF; cdr3_nt: TGCAGCGTTGGTGAGACAGCGACCTACAATGAGCAGTTCTTC
j_call: TRBJ1-4; clone_size: few; v_call: TRBV19; d_call: .; cdr3_aa: CATATPPTGMSKVKLFF; cdr3_nt: TGTGCCACCGCTACCCCCCCCACAGGGATGTCGAAAGTGAAACTGTTTTTT
j_call: TRBJ1-2; clone_size: .; v_call: TRBV9; d_call: .; cdr3_aa: CASSVAAGAYYGYTF; cdr3_nt: TGTGCCAGCAGCGTAGCGGCGGGGGCCTACTATGGCTACACCTTC
j_call: TRBJ2-7; clone_size: .; v_call: TRBV27; d_call: .; cdr3_aa: CASSPKTGRSSYEQYF; cdr3_nt: TGTGCCAGCAGTCCCAAGACAGGAAGGAGCTCCTACGAGCAGTACTTC
j_call: TRBJ2-1; clone_size: .; v_call: TRBV7-3; d_call: TRBD1; cdr3_aa: CASSWNRGDYNEQFF; cdr3_nt: TGTGCCAGCAGCTGGAACAGGGGCGACTACAATGAGCAGTTCTTC
j_call: TRBJ2-3; clone_size: .; v_call: TRBV7-2; d_call: .; cdr3_aa: CAQQRGPGDTQYF; cdr3_nt: TGTGCCCAGCAAAGAGGGCCGGGAGATACGCAGTATTTT
j_call: TRBJ1-5; clone_size: .; v_call: TRBV6-1; d_call: .; cdr3_aa: CASSYMLNQPQHF; cdr3_nt: TGTGCCAGCAGTTATATGTTGAATCAGCCCCAGCATTTT
j_call: TRBJ2-7; clone_size: .; v_call: TRBV28; d_call: TRBD1; cdr3_aa: CASSFGGTGRHEQYF; cdr3_nt: TGTGCCAGCAGTTTTGGTGGGACAGGGCGACACGAGCAGTACTTC
j_call: TRBJ2-3; clone_size: few; v_call: TRBV4-2; d_call: TRBD2; cdr3_aa: CASSQVTSGFTDTQYF; cdr3_nt: TGTGCCAGCAGCCAAGTAACTAGCGGCTTCACAGATACGCAGTATTTT
j_call: TRBJ2-5; clone_size: .; v_call: TRBV7-3; d_call: .; cdr3_aa: CASSFSGWGETQYF; cdr3_nt: TGTGCCAGCAGCTTTTCAGGGTGGGGAGAGACCCAGTACTTC
j_call: TRBJ2-3; clone_size: .; v_call: TRBV9; d_call: TRBD2; cdr3_aa: CASSVARSGGRDTQYF; cdr3_nt: TGTGCCAGCAGCGTAGCTCGGAGCGGGGGTCGGGATACGCAGTATTTT
j_call: TRBJ1-6; clone_size: .; v_call: TRBV7-2; d_call: .; cdr3_aa: CASSFSRGNSPLHF; cdr3_nt: TGTGCCAGCAGCTTCTCCAGGGGAAATTCACCCCTCCACTTT
j_call: TRBJ1-1; clone_size: .; v_call: TRBV7-9; d_call: .; cdr3_aa: CASSLSGRRNEAFF; cdr3_nt: TGTGCCAGCAGCTTAAGCGGCAGAAGAAATGAAGCTTTCTTT
j_call: TRBJ2-2; clone_size: .; v_call: TRBV7-2; d_call: TRBD2; cdr3_aa: CASRTSGSDGELFF; cdr3_nt: TGTGCCAGCAGAACTAGCGGGAGTGACGGGGAGCTGTTTTTT
j_call: TRBJ1-1; clone_size: .; v_call: TRBV19; d_call: .; cdr3_aa: CASSIYSGTLNTEAFF; cdr3_nt: TGTGCCAGTAGTATCTACTCCGGGACACTGAACACTGAAGCTTTCTTT
j_call: TRBJ1-4; clone_size: .; v_call: TRBV27; d_call: .; cdr3_aa: CASRGGPATNEKLFF; cdr3_nt: TGTGCCAGCAGGGGGGGGCCTGCAACTAATGAAAAACTGTTTTTT
j_call: TRBJ1-1; clone_size: .; v_call: TRBV11-3; d_call: .; cdr3_aa: CASSLGGGLNTEAFF; cdr3_nt: TGTGCCAGCAGCCTAGGCGGGGGACTGAACACTGAAGCTTTCTTT
j_call: TRBJ1-5; clone_size: few; v_call: TRBV5-8; d_call: .; cdr3_aa: CASTRGLNQPQHF; cdr3_nt: TGTGCCAGCACCAGGGGCCTGAATCAGCCCCAGCATTTT
j_call: TRBJ2-2; clone_size: .; v_call: TRBV5-4; d_call: TRBD1; cdr3_aa: CASSLSPIRGQGTGELFF; cdr3_nt: TGTGCCAGCAGCTTGTCTCCGATAAGGGGGCAGGGCACCGGGGAGCTGTTTTTT
j_call: TRBJ1-1; clone_size: .; v_call: TRBV19; d_call: .; cdr3_aa: CASSIDHRQMNTEAFF; cdr3_nt: TGTGCCAGTAGTATAGATCACAGACAAATGAACACTGAAGCTTTCTTT
j_call: TRBJ1-2; clone_size: .; v_call: TRBV27; d_call: .; cdr3_aa: CASSLSGGFYGYTF; cdr3_nt: TGTGCCAGCAGTTTATCAGGGGGTTTCTATGGCTACACCTTC
j_call: TRBJ1-5; clone_size: .; v_call: TRBV2; d_call: TRBD1; cdr3_aa: CASSVIQGAGQPQHF; cdr3_nt: TGTGCCAGCAGTGTAATACAGGGGGCAGGTCAGCCCCAGCATTTT